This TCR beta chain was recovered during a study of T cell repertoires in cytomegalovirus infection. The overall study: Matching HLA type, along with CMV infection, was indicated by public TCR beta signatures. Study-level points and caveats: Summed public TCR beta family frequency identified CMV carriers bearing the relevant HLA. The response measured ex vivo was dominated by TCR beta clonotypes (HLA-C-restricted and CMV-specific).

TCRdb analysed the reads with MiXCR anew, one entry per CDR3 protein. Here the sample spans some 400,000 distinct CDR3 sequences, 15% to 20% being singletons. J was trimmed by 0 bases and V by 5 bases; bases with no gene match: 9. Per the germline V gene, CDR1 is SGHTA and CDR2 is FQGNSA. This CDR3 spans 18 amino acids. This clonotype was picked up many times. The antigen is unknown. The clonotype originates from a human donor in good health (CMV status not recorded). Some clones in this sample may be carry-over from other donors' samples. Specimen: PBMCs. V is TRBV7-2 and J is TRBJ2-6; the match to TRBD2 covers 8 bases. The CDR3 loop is CASSPPPGRASGANVLTF. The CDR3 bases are TGTGCCAGCAGCCCCCCCCCCGGGAGGGCCTCTGGGGCCAACGTCCTGACTTTC.